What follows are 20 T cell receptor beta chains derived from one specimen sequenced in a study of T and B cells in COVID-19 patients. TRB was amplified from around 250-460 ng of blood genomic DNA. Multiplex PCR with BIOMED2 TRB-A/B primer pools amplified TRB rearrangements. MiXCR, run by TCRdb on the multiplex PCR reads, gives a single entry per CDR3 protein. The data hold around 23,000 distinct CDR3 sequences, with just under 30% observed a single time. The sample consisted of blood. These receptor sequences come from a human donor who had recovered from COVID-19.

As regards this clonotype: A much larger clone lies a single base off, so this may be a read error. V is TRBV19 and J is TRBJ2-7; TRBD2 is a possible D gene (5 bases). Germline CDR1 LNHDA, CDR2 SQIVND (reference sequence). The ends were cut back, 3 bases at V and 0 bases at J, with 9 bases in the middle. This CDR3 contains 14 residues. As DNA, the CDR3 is TGTGCCAGTAGTATCGGGATACCCTCCTACGAGCAGTACTTC. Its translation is CASSIGIPSYEQYF.

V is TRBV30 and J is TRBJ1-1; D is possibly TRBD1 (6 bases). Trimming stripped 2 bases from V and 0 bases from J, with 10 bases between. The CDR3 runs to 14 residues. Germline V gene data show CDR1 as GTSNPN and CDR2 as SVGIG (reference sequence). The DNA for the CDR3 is TGTGCCTGGAGTCCGGACAGCATGAACACTGAAGCTTTCTTT. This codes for CAWSPDSMNTEAFF.

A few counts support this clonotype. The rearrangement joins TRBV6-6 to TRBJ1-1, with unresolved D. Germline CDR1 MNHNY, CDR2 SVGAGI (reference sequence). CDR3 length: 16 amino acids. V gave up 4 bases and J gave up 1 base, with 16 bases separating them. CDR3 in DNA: TGTGCCAGCAGTTTTATGGGGAGTGTGAGGAACACTGAAGCTTTCTTT. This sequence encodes CASSFMGSVRNTEAFF.

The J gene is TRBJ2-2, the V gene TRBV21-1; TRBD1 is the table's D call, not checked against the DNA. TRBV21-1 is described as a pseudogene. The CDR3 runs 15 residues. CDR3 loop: CASSIRDVGGGELFF. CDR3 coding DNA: TGTGCCAGCAGCATCCGGGACGTCGGTGGCGGGGAGCTGTTTTTT.

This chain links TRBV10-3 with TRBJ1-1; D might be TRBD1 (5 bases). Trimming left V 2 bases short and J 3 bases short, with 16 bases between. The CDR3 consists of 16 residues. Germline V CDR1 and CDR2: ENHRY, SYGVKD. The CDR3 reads CAISERGVGRDTEAFF. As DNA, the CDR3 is TGTGCCATCAGTGAGCGGGGTGTGGGGCGGGACACTGAAGCTTTCTTT.

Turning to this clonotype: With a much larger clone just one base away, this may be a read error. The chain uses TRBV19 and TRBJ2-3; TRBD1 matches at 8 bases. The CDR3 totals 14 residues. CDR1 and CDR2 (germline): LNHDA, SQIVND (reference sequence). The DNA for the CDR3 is TGTGCCAGTAGTTTAGACAGGGGTACAGATAAGCAGTATTTT. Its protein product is CASSLDRGTDKQYF.

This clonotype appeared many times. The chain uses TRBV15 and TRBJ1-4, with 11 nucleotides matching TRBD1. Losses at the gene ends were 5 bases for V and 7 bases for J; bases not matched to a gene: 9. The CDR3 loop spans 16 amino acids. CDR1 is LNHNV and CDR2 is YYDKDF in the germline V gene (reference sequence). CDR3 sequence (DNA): TGTGCCACCAGCGCAGGAGGGACAGGGGGAGGTGAAAAACTGTTTTTT. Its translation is CATSAGGTGGGEKLFF.

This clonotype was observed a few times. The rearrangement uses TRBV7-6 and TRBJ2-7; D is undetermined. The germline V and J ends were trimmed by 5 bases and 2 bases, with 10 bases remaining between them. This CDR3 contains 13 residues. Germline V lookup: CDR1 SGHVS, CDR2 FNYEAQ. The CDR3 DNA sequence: TGTGCCAGCAGCCCCGCTGGCACCTACGAGCAGTACTTC. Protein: CASSPAGTYEQYF.

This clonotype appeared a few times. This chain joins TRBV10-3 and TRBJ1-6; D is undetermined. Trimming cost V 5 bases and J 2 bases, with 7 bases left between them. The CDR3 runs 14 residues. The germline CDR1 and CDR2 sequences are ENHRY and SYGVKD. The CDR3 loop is CAISPGAYNSPLHF. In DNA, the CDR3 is TGTGCCATCAGTCCGGGAGCCTATAATTCACCCCTCCACTTT.

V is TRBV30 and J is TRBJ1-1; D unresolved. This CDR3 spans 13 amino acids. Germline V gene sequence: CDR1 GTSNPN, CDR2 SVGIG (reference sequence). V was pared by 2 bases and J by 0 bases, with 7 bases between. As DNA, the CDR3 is TGTGCCTGGAGTTTAGGGTTGAACACTGAAGCTTTCTTT. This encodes CAWSLGLNTEAFF. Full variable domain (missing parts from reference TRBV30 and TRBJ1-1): SQTIHQWPATLVQPVGSPLSLECTVEGTSNPNLYWYRQAAGRGLQLLFYSVGIGQISSEVPQNLSASRPQDRQFILSSKKLLLSDSGFYLCAWSLGLNTEAFFGQGTRLTVV.

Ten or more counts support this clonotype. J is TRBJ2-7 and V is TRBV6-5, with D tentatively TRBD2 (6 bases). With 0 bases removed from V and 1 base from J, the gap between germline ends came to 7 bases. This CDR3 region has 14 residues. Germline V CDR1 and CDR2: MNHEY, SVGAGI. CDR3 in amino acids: CASSYSRGSYEQYF. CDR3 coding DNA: TGTGCCAGCAGTTACTCCCGGGGGTCCTACGAGCAGTACTTC.

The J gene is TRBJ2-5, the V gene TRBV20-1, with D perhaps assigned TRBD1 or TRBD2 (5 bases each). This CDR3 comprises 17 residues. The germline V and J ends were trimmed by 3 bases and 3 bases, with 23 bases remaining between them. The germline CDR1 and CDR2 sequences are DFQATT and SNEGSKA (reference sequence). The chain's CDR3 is CSASIFFVARGEETQYF. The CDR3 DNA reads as TGCAGTGCTAGTATTTTCTTTGTGGCTAGGGGAGAAGAGACCCAGTACTTC.

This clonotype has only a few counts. The CDR3 loop is CASSGVDTGELFF. The CDR3 nucleotides read TGCGCCAGCAGTGGAGTGGACACCGGGGAGCTGTTTTTT. The chain uses TRBV5-1 and TRBJ2-2; D call uncertain. CDR1 SGHRS and CDR2 YFSETQ come from the germline V gene. V was pared by 5 bases and J by 3 bases, with 8 bases between. CDR3 length: 13 residues. The variable domain in full, completed from reference TRBV5-1 and TRBJ2-2, reads KAGVTQTPRYLIKTRGQQVTLSCSPISGHRSVSWYQQTPGQGLQFLFEYFSETQRNKGNFPGRFSGRQFSNSRSEMNVSTLELGDSALYLCASSGVDTGELFFGEGSRLTVL.

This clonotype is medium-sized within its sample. The chain's CDR3 is CAWTPGGANEQFF. Here the CDR3 DNA reads TGTGCCTGGACCCCAGGTGGGGCCAATGAGCAGTTCTTC. This chain joins TRBV30 and TRBJ2-1; D possibly corresponds to TRBD1 (5 bases). This CDR3 has 13 residues. Germline CDR1 reads GTSNPN; CDR2 reads SVGIG (reference sequence). V lost 4 bases and J 6 bases, leaving 13 bases between the germline ends.

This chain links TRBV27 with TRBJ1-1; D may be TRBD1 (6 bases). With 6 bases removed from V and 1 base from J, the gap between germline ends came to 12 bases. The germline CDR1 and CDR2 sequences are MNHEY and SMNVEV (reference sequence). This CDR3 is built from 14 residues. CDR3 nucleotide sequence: TGTGCCAGCAGACTTCGGGACACGAACACTGAAGCTTTCTTT. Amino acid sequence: CASRLRDTNTEAFF.

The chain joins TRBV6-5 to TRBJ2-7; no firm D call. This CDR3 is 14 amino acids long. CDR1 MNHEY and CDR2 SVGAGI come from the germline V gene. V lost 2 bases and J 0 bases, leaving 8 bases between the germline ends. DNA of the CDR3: TGTGCCAGCAGTTACGGCGCACCCTCCTACGAGCAGTACTTC. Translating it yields CASSYGAPSYEQYF.

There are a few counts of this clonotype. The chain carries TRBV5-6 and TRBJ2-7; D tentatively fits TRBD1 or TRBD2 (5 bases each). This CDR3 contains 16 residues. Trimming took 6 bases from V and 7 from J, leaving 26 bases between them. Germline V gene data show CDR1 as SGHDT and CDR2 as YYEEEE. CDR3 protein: CASTRDPGPSPREQYF. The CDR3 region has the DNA TGTGCCAGCACGAGAGACCCGGGACCGTCCCCAAGGGAGCAGTACTTC.

The CDR3 loop is CASSRGGGRETQYF. CDR3 DNA sequence: TGTGCCAGCAGTCGTGGGGGGGGGCGGGAGACCCAGTACTTC. J is TRBJ2-5 and V is TRBV27, with TRBD2 as a possible D gene (7 bases). The CDR3 is made up of 14 amino acids. Trimming left V 5 bases short and J 5 bases short, with 15 bases between. Germline values: CDR1 MNHEY, CDR2 SMNVEV (reference sequence).

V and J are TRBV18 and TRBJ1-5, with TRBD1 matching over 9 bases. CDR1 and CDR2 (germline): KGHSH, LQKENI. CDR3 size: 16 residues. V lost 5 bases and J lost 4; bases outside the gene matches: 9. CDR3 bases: TGTGCCAGCTCATCAACGAGGGACAGGGCGAATCAGCCCCAGCATTTT. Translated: CASSSTRDRANQPQHF.

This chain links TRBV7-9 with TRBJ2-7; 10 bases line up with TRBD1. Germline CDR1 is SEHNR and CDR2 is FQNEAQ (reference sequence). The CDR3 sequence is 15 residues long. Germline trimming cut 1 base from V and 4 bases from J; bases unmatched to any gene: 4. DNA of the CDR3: TGTGCCAGCAGCTTAGAGGGACAGGGGTTGTACGAGCAGTACTTC. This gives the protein CASSLEGQGLYEQYF.